This TCR beta chain was profiled in a study of blood T cells in healthy people across ages. Using a J-beta primer mix together with a sample-barcoded 5' primer, a second PCR was run for about 6 to 11 cycles. TCRdb recomputed calls from the 5' RACE reads with MiXCR, one row per CDR3 protein. The sample includes roughly 1,500,000 distinct CDR3 sequences, around two fifths of them seen just once. V gave up 0 bases and J gave up 4 bases, with 6 bases separating them. The V gene's germline CDR1 is GTSNPN and CDR2 SVGIG (reference sequence). The CDR3 sequence is 12 residues long. This receptor was identified in a young woman in good health. The sequenced sample was blood. V is TRBV30 and J is TRBJ1-1, with unresolved D. The CDR3 protein is CAWSVSGTEAFF. The DNA for the CDR3 is TGTGCCTGGAGTGTATCTGGCACTGAAGCTTTCTTT.